The next 16 T cell receptor beta chains were all read from a single sample in a study of T-cell memory formation after mild COVID-19. One entry per CDR3 protein results from TCRdb running MiXCR on the 5' RACE reads. This sample carries just over 300,000 distinct CDR3 sequences, 15% to 20% of them seen once, and the ten largest clones take roughly 20%. Sequenced sample: PBMCs or a T cell subset sorted from them (not recorded which). All receptors come from a man between 18 and 29 years old who had mild COVID-19 (a few samples of this study predate the infection). Cell type and time point are not known.

There are a few counts of this clonotype. This chain connects TRBV7-2 to TRBJ2-5; 14 nucleotides agree with TRBD2. CDR3 length equals 16 residues. J was trimmed by 4 bases and V by 5 bases; bases with no gene match: 6. Germline CDR1 SGHTA, CDR2 FQGNSA. This chain's CDR3 is CASSPRLAGGRETQYF. As DNA, the CDR3 is TGTGCCAGCAGCCCCCGACTAGCGGGGGGGCGAGAGACCCAGTACTTC.

This clonotype has a handful of counts. The chain links TRBV27 to TRBJ2-7; D could derive from TRBD1 or TRBD2 (5 bases each). From germline, CDR1 is MNHEY and CDR2 SMNVEV (reference sequence). Deletions cut 4 bases from V and 4 bases from J, with 14 bases between. There are 14 residues in the CDR3. The CDR3 DNA is TGTGCCAGCAGTTCCCTATTGGGGGAGTACGAGCAGTACGTC. Translation gives CASSSLLGEYEQYV.

The J gene is TRBJ2-2, the V gene TRBV27; TRBD1 agrees at 7 bases. The ends lost 8 bases at V and 4 bases at J; junction bases unmatched: 10. This CDR3 region has 15 residues. Germline CDR1 reads MNHEY; CDR2 reads SMNVEV (reference sequence). The chain's CDR3 is CASYLRQGATGELFF. The CDR3 DNA reads TGTGCCAGCTATCTACGACAGGGAGCCACCGGGGAGCTGTTTTTT.

The gene calls are TRBV2 and TRBJ1-2; D ambiguous. Germline CDR1 SNHLY, CDR2 FYNNEI. V lost 6 bases, J lost 4 bases, and 9 bases lay in between. The CDR3 spans 12 residues. CDR3 coding DNA: TGTGCCAGCAGGGGGTCCCTCTATGGCTACACCTTC. Translating it yields CASRGSLYGYTF.

This clonotype has only a few counts. This chain connects TRBV12-3 or TRBV12-4 to TRBJ1-5; D unresolved. This CDR3 comprises 12 residues. The germline V and J ends were trimmed by 6 bases and 0 bases, with 3 bases remaining between them. The CDR3 sequence: CASRYSNQPQHF. DNA of the CDR3: TGTGCCAGCAGATATAGCAATCAGCCCCAGCATTTT.

The V call is TRBV7-7, the J call TRBJ2-1; the match to TRBD2 covers 7 bases. This CDR3 contains 16 residues. V gave up 5 bases and J gave up 8 bases; unmatched junction bases: 15. Germline values: CDR1 SSHAT, CDR2 FNYEAQ (reference sequence). DNA for the CDR3: TGTGCCAGCAGCCCCCGATCTAGCGGCGTCGGCGATGAGCAGTTCTTC. Amino acid sequence: CASSPRSSGVGDEQFF.

The sample holds a few counts of this clonotype. V is TRBV29-1 and J is TRBJ2-6; D uncertain. This CDR3 contains 15 residues. Deletions cut 4 bases from V and 5 bases from J, with 15 bases between. The germline CDR1 and CDR2 sequences are SQVTM and ANQGSEA. For the CDR3, the DNA is TGCAGCGTTGGGTTCAGCCTGAGCCGGGCCAACGTCCTGACTTTC. Amino acids: CSVGFSLSRANVLTF.

This chain uses TRBV7-9 with TRBJ1-5, with unresolved D. V gave up 2 bases and J gave up 1 base, with 12 bases separating them. The germline V gene has CDR1 SEHNR and CDR2 FQNEAQ (reference sequence). The CDR3 is 16 amino acids. The CDR3 nucleotides are TGTGCCAGCAGCTTATCTTCAGGTGGCAGCAATCAGCCCCAGCATTTT. It encodes CASSLSSGGSNQPQHF.

This clonotype has more than one count but fewer than ten. The chain has TRBV5-1 and TRBJ2-7; D unresolved. Deletions cut 1 base from V and 3 bases from J, with 20 bases between. CDR1 is SGHRS and CDR2 is YFSETQ in the germline V gene. This CDR3 is built from 17 residues. The CDR3 loop reads CASSLKIQGNYIYEQYF. The DNA for the CDR3 is TGCGCCAGCAGCTTGAAGATCCAAGGGAATTATATCTACGAGCAGTACTTC. Filled out from reference TRBV5-1 and TRBJ2-7, the complete variable domain reads KAGVTQTPRYLIKTRGQQVTLSCSPISGHRSVSWYQQTPGQGLQFLFEYFSETQRNKGNFPGRFSGRQFSNSRSEMNVSTLELGDSALYLCASSLKIQGNYIYEQYFGPGTRLTVT.

This sequence joins TRBV28 and TRBJ2-2; D is ambiguous. V was pared by 3 bases and J by 0 bases, with 8 bases between. This CDR3 is 15 amino acids long. The V gene's germline CDR1 is MDHEN and CDR2 SYDVKM. CDR3 amino acids: CASSLISSNTGELFF. The DNA for the CDR3 is TGTGCCAGCAGTTTGATCTCCTCGAACACCGGGGAGCTGTTTTTT.

The rearrangement joins TRBV30 to TRBJ2-4; 11 bases align to TRBD2. CDR3 length: 14 amino acids. The junction had 8 bases not matched to a gene; V was cut back by 5 bases and J by 8 bases. Per germline, CDR1 GTSNPN and CDR2 SVGIG (reference sequence). The CDR3 coding sequence is TGTGCCTGGGGTAGCGGGGGGGGTTCGGACATTCAGTACTTC. Its protein is CAWGSGGGSDIQYF.

This clonotype appeared many times. The chain carries TRBV11-2 and TRBJ1-2; 9 bases line up with TRBD1. The CDR3 has 14 amino acids. Germline CDR1 reads SGHAT; CDR2 reads FQNNGV. V lost 2 bases, J lost 4 bases, and 2 bases stayed unmatched. CDR3 residues: CASSLLGQGYGYTF. CDR3 DNA: TGTGCCAGCAGCTTATTGGGACAGGGCTATGGCTACACCTTC.

In the case of this clonotype: Being one base from a much bigger clone, this may be a read error. The chain joins TRBV20-1 to TRBJ1-5; D is undetermined. The germline gives CDR1 DFQATT, CDR2 SNEGSKA (reference sequence). V lost 3 bases and J 0 bases, leaving 6 bases between the germline ends. The CDR3 is made up of 13 amino acids. Here the CDR3 reads CSASRDSNQPQHF. The CDR3 coding sequence is TGCAGTGCTAGCCGGGATAGCAATCAGCCCCAGCATTTT.

The chain joins TRBV29-1 to TRBJ2-7, with TRBD2 identical over 7 bases. V was pared by 4 bases and J by 5 bases, with 8 bases of the junction left unmatched. CDR3 length equals 13 residues. In germline, CDR1 is SQVTM, CDR2 ANQGSEA. This chain's CDR3 is CSVGAAGVHEQYF. The CDR3 nucleotides are TGCAGCGTTGGCGCCGCGGGGGTCCACGAGCAGTACTTC.

This clonotype was detected only a few times. The chain links TRBV20-1 to TRBJ2-3, with D perhaps matching TRBD2 (6 bases). CDR1 DFQATT and CDR2 SNEGSKA come from the germline V gene (reference sequence). V lost 5 bases, J lost 2 bases, and 14 bases lay in between. CDR3 length: 14 amino acids. In nucleotides, the CDR3 is TGCAGTGCTTCGGGACTCCTCTCCACAGATACGCAGTATTTT. Translating gives CSASGLLSTDTQYF.

The chain joins TRBV7-6 to TRBJ2-5, with 9 bases matching TRBD1. CDR1 SGHVS and CDR2 FNYEAQ come from the germline V gene. The CDR3 runs to 17 residues. V lost 5 bases and J lost 5; bases outside the gene matches: 15. CDR3 protein: CASSPRTGVRNGETQYF. The CDR3 bases are TGTGCCAGCAGCCCACGGACAGGGGTCCGAAACGGGGAGACCCAGTACTTC.